One and the same sample provided the 14 T cell receptor beta chains below, sequenced in a study of T cells in Graves' hyperthyroidism and ophthalmopathy (dated by TCRdb to between 2018 and 2021). Library prep was done by multiplex PCR. TCRdb shows the sequencer as Illumina HiSeq 2000. The TCR beta CDR3 regions were amplified from the RNA transcripts. A first-round RT-PCR of the TCR CDR3 used the HTBI primer set with the Qiagen OneStep RT-PCR kit. TCRdb reworked the public reads: Q25 trimming with fastp, MiXCR clone assembly, productive beta chains retained. Identical CDR3 protein sequences are pooled into one entry, listed with their most common genes and DNA. This sample has approximately 610,000 distinct CDR3 sequences in its table, and roughly 14% of those were observed once. The ten largest make up around 4.5% of the sample. Material: blood. The receptors originated from a woman aged 40 to 50 with Graves' ophthalmopathy.

This clonotype was observed many times. This chain uses TRBV6-2 or TRBV6-3 with TRBJ1-5; possibly TRBD1 for D (6 bases). Germline CDR1 is MNHEY and CDR2 is SVGEGT. V lost 8 bases to trimming and J lost 3 bases, with 17 bases between them. The CDR3 runs to 15 residues. The chain's CDR3 is CASLQGPFPNQPQHF. The CDR3 region has the DNA TGTGCCAGCCTTCAGGGGCCCTTCCCCAATCAGCCCCAGCATTTT.

Notes on this clonotype: A read error may produce the germline difference seen at one junction end. The rearrangement links TRBV7-6 to TRBJ2-7, with 10 bases fitting TRBD2. The CDR3 runs 15 residues. The germline gives CDR1 SGHVS, CDR2 FNYEAQ. CDR3 DNA: TGTGCCAGCAGCCTAGCGGGAGCGGGTTCCTACGAGCAGTACTTC. Protein product: CASSLAGAGSYEQYF.

This clonotype was recorded a few times. J is TRBJ2-4 and V is TRBV19; D assignment may be TRBD1 or TRBD2 (6 bases each). The CDR3 runs to 13 residues. V lost 3 bases to trimming and J lost 7 bases, with 10 bases between them. Germline V CDR1 and CDR2: LNHDA, SQIVND (reference sequence). The CDR3 region is CASSMRGANIQYF. In nucleotides, the CDR3 is TGTGCCAGTAGTATGAGGGGGGCCAACATTCAGTACTTC.

Ten or more counts support this clonotype. This rearrangement joins TRBV7-9 to TRBJ2-5; a weak D match, TRBD1 (5 bases). CDR1 SEHNR and CDR2 FQNEAQ come from the germline V gene (reference sequence). V was clipped by 5 bases and J by 1 base, with 14 bases between them. This CDR3 is built from 15 residues. CDR3: CASSPWAGIQETQYF. In DNA form, the CDR3 reads TGTGCCAGCAGCCCCTGGGCAGGGATCCAAGAGACCCAGTACTTC. Looking up the rest from reference TRBV7-9 and TRBJ2-5 gives the full variable domain: DTGVSQNPRHKITKRGQNVTFRCDPISEHNRLYWYRQTLGQGPEFLTYFQNEAQLEKSRLLSDRFSAERPKGSFSTLEIQRTEQGDSAMYLCASSPWAGIQETQYFGPGTRLLVL.

This clonotype was picked up many times. The chain has TRBV20-1 and TRBJ2-2; 8 positions match TRBD2. Germline CDR1 is DFQATT and CDR2 is SNEGSKA (reference sequence). After removal of 6 bases from V and 6 bases from J, the junction contained 9 bases not matched to a gene. The CDR3 consists of 14 residues. Here the CDR3 DNA reads TGCAGTGCCGCCCGAAGCGGGAGCGCCGGGGAGCTGTTTTTT. Protein: CSAARSGSAGELFF.

This chain joins TRBV29-1 and TRBJ1-2; D unclear. The CDR3 is made up of 12 amino acids. The germline V gene encodes CDR1 SQVTM and CDR2 ANQGSEA. V was pared by 4 bases and J by 2 bases, with 8 bases between. The CDR3 loop is CSVGIMNYGYTF. The CDR3 bases are TGCAGCGTTGGGATAATGAACTATGGCTACACCTTC.

The table lists this clonotype with many counts. The chain carries TRBV7-9 and TRBJ1-5; 9 bases are a match to TRBD1. The germline V gene encodes CDR1 SEHNR and CDR2 FQNEAQ (reference sequence). The CDR3 is made up of 15 amino acids. With V trimmed by 5 bases and J by 5 bases, 7 bases remained unmatched. The CDR3 DNA sequence: TGTGCCAGCAGCCTCGGACAGGGGATTTATCAGCCCCAGCATTTT. Protein product: CASSLGQGIYQPQHF.

The table lists this clonotype with many counts. The chain couples TRBV6-5 to TRBJ2-7; the D gene is possibly TRBD2 (5 bases). The CDR3 totals 14 residues. Germline assignment: CDR1 MNHEY and CDR2 SVGAGI. V shed 7 bases and J shed 3 bases, with 16 bases lying between them. CDR3 protein: CASTPPGSHYEQYF. CDR3 bases: TGTGCCAGCACACCTCCGGGATCGCACTACGAGCAGTACTTC.

The V and J genes are TRBV29-1 and TRBJ1-2, with D hard to call. Per germline, CDR1 SQVTM and CDR2 ANQGSEA. V shed 0 bases and J shed 7 bases, with 15 bases lying between them. The CDR3 has 14 amino acids. The CDR3 spells CSVEEGRFLGGYTF. The CDR3 DNA reads TGCAGCGTTGAAGAGGGGAGATTCCTCGGTGGCTACACCTTC.

This clonotype was seen repeatedly, ten times or more. The chain has TRBV6-2 or TRBV6-3 and TRBJ2-1; 14 bases align to TRBD2. Losses at the gene ends were 2 bases for V and 0 bases for J; bases not matched to a gene: 3. The CDR3 has 18 residues. Germline-derived CDR1 and CDR2 are MNHEY and SVGEGT. CDR3 bases: TGTGCCAGCAGTTACGCCGGGACTAGCGGGAGCTCCTACAATGAGCAGTTCTTC. Translating gives CASSYAGTSGSSYNEQFF.

This clonotype was recorded at least ten times. The CDR3 loop reads CASSPTWGETQYF. In nucleotides, the CDR3 is TGTGCCAGCAGCCCGACCTGGGGAGAGACCCAGTACTTC. This sequence joins TRBV7-3 and TRBJ2-5; D not resolved. The CDR3 contains 13 residues. Germline V CDR1 and CDR2: SGHTA, FQGTGA. V lost 5 bases and J 4 bases, leaving 11 bases between the germline ends.

In its sample, this clonotype was seen many times. The chain has TRBV4-2 and TRBJ2-5; 9 bases fit TRBD2. Germline V gene lookup returns CDR1 LGHNA and CDR2 YNFKEQ. The V gene end was trimmed by 4 bases and the J gene end by 5 bases; junction bases not matched to a gene: 8. CDR3 length: 15 amino acids. In nucleotides, the CDR3 is TGTGCCAGCAGCCCTAGCGGGATAGGGGAGGAGACCCAGTACTTC. Translating gives CASSPSGIGEETQYF.

This clonotype was seen many times. The chain couples TRBV14 to TRBJ2-7; 7 bases are shared with TRBD2. CDR3 length equals 12 residues. Germline CDR1 is SGHDN and CDR2 is FVKESK. V shed 1 base, J shed 7 bases, and the junction held 1 base outside the gene matches. CDR3 region: CASSQGGSEQYF. The CDR3 DNA follows: TGTGCCAGCAGCCAAGGCGGGAGTGAGCAGTACTTC.

This clonotype was recorded at least ten times. The V and J genes are TRBV6-1 and TRBJ1-5; D unresolved. Per the germline V gene, CDR1 is MNHNS and CDR2 is SASEGT. V gave up 2 bases and J gave up 0 bases, with 8 bases separating them. The CDR3 sequence is 15 residues long. The CDR3 loop reads CASSEYPHSNQPQHF. CDR3 DNA: TGTGCCAGCAGTGAATACCCCCATAGCAATCAGCCCCAGCATTTT.